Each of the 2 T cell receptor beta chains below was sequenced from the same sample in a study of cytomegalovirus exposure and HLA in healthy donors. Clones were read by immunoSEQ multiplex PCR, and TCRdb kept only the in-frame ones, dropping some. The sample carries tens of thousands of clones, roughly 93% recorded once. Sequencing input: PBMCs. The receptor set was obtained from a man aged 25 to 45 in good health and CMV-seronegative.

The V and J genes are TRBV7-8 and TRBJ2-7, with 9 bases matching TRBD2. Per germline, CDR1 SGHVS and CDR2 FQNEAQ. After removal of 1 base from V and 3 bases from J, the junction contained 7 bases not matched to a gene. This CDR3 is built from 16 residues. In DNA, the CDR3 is TGTGCCAGCAGCTTAGATTGGGTAGCGGGGGACTACGAGCAGTACTTC. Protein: CASSLDWVAGDYEQYF.

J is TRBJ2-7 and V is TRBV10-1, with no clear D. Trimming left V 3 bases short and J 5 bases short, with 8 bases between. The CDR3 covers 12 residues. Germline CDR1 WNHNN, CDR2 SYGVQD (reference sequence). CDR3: CASSDSEDEQYF. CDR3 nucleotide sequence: TGCGCCAGCAGTGATTCTGAGGACGAGCAGTACTTC.